This TCR beta chain appears in the sequencing data of a study of CD8 T cells in Susac syndrome. Study findings and constraints: The authors acknowledged that their TCR sequencing and HLA analysis involved a relatively small number of individuals.

The multiple sclerosis controls were treatment-naive patients, and their relapsing-remitting disease was stable or active. V gave up 6 bases and J gave up 5 bases, with 22 bases separating them. CDR3 size: 17 residues. The RNA input was 0.5 to 1 ug, and it was reverse transcribed with random hexamers. immunoSEQ multiplex PCR amplified TCR beta CDR3 across 54 Vbeta, 13 Jbeta. TCRdb ran MiXCR on the immunoSEQ multiplex PCR reads and lists one entry per CDR3 protein. The sample carries roughly 400,000 distinct CDR3 sequences, more than 80% recorded once. This clonotype was recorded only once. Its antigen is unknown.

The rearrangement joins TRBV12-3 or TRBV12-4 to TRBJ2-2, with D perhaps matching TRBD1 or TRBD2 (6 bases each). Sequencing was performed on CD8+ T cells from PBMCs. This TCR came from a human donor with multiple sclerosis. The CDR3 DNA follows: TGTGCCAGCAGGGGGTTGGGGGGCGCAACGGGTACCGGGGAGCTGTTTTTT. As protein: CASRGLGGATGTGELFF.